This TCR beta chain is drawn from a study of early T cells in non-severe SARS-CoV-2 infection. Study-wide background: Chains stayed unpaired after sequencing of bulk RNA from unsorted whole blood.

Trimming pared 6 bases from V and 8 bases from J, leaving 8 bases between. Germline CDR1 reads MNHEY; CDR2 reads SMNVEV (reference sequence). This CDR3 is built from 12 residues. The TCR library protocol was used to attach unique molecular identifiers. These identifiers were attached to individual cDNA molecules. TCRdb processed the 5' RACE reads anew with MiXCR; each CDR3 protein has one entry. The data contain around 70,000 distinct CDR3 sequences, more than 9% of them singletons. Points from the study as a whole: The VDJdb matching leaned toward anti-spike CD8 responses and overlooked private and CD4 specificities.

This clonotype was seen only a few times. The antigen is not known. Sequencing was performed on whole blood. This receptor was identified in an adult who was a healthcare worker with PCR-confirmed SARS-CoV-2 infection or an uninfected control (not recorded which). V is TRBV27 and J is TRBJ1-6; D uncertain. The CDR3 loop is CASRENDSPLHF. In nucleotides, the CDR3 is TGTGCCAGCAGGGAAAATGATTCACCCCTCCACTTT.